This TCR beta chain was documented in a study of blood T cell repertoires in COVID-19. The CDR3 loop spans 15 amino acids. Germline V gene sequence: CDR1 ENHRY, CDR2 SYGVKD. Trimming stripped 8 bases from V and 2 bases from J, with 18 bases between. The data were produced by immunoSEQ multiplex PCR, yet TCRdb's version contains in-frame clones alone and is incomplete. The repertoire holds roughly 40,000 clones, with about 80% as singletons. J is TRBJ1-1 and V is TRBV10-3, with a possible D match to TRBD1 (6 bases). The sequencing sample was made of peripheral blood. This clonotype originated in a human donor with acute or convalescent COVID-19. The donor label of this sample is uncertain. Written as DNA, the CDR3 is TGTGCCATCGGGGGGCGGGAGGGTTTAAACACTGAAGCTTTCTTT. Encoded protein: CAIGGREGLNTEAFF.